A selection of T cell receptor beta chains follows, all from one sample in a study of blood T cell repertoires in COVID-19. Sequencing was performed with immunoSEQ multiplex PCR; in TCRdb, only in-frame clones are kept and a portion is missing. The data contain approximately 75,000 clones, less than 85% of them seen just once; the ten biggest clones take up about 18%. The specimen was peripheral blood. The receptors originated from a woman older than 75 with acute or convalescent COVID-19. Both conserved end residues are trimmed from each CDR3. Each record gives: clone size, V gene, CDR3 protein. Only part of the rows carry a size: once, few, many, or a class if the clone is expanded.

NA TRBV7-9 ASSPGGGFPYEQY
NA TRBV11-3 ASSLSGGLSTDTQY
NA TRBV7-3 ASSFNRGPEDYGYT
NA TRBV5-1 ASSLAETGGNEKLF
few TRBV10-3 AATGTAYEQY
NA TRBV9 ASSVAGLAGGLQLDTQY
NA TRBV4-1 ASSLPGNYGYT
NA TRBV3-1/TRBV3-2 ASSTWGGNTIY
few TRBV6-5 ASSRTDGGYYGYT
NA TRBV14 ASSQEVGQTYGYT
NA TRBV10-3 AIREGQGGDRRGYT
NA TRBV4-1 ASSQVSWTKGADTQY
NA TRBV27 ASSPWTSGDDTDTQY
NA TRBV29-1 SVEDLQGTF
NA TRBV12-3/TRBV12-4 ASSFNGDTEAF
NA TRBV2 ASKQGGNQPQH
NA TRBV3-1/TRBV3-2 ASSQAGTSGGPSYEQY
NA TRBV10-3 AISESTGTNEKLF
NA TRBV7-2 ASSLVVQGSEQY
NA TRBV11-1 ASSSRTSGYNEQF
NA TRBV10-3 AISTQGNYQPQH
NA TRBV7-9 ASSLEGGTTIY
once TRBV24-1 ATSKSQKGELF
NA TRBV19 ASSMEGRAYGYT
NA TRBV23-1 ASSQYSGFASGNTIY
NA TRBV7-6 ASSFDPPTGSNTEAF
NA TRBV3-1/TRBV3-2 ASSQAQGTGGYT
NA TRBV19 ASSMSSYNSPLH
once TRBV3-1/TRBV3-2 ASSQQTEGTEAF
NA TRBV15 ATSPGGQDTQY
once TRBV19 ASSPTAGLVTDTQY
NA TRBV24-1 ATSDFDSSYGYT
once TRBV5-1 ASSPTGIEAF
NA TRBV29-1 SGGREGQPQH
NA TRBV9 ASSPTSGRAREQY
NA TRBV6-5 ASSYAGQGTTEAF
once TRBV7-9 ASSLSPGQGVFSTDTQY
NA TRBV9 ASSVAGGQGPEQF
once TRBV20-1 SASTGGWHEQF
NA TRBV9 ASSPNVGGNTIY
NA TRBV4-1 ASSQAPGQPEEQF
NA TRBV18 ASSPATSGPTDTQY